The present TCR beta chain was sequenced within a study of spatial heterogeneity in lung cancer. With regard to this clonotype: Its antigen is undetermined.

The time point here: sample taken at primary tumor resection. From tumor, nontumor lung or frozen PBMC, whole RNA was taken unsorted for sequencing. The germline V gene has CDR1 SNHLY and CDR2 FYNNEI. This CDR3 has 11 amino acids. TCRdb reprocessed the 5' RACE reads with MiXCR, giving one entry per CDR3 protein. The sample has under 1,100 distinct CDR3 sequences, 20% to 25% seen once. Whole-study findings and limits: One measure, the expanded intratumoral alpha and beta TCR count, tracked tumor mutation counts.

The receptor was derived from a male donor with early-stage non-small cell lung cancer. The starting material was lung tumor tissue, obtained at surgery. The chain links TRBV2 to TRBJ1-2; D gene ambiguous. This chain's CDR3 is CVRWTNYGYTF. For the CDR3, the DNA is TGTGTCCGGTGGACTAACTATGGCTACACCTTC.